The clone carrying this T cell receptor (beta chain) was seen a few times. The source of the sample is a study of blood T cell repertoires in COVID-19. This CDR3 comprises 13 residues. CDR1 SGHDN and CDR2 FVKESK come from the germline V gene. V was shortened by 4 bases and J by 8 bases, with 12 bases between the two germline ends. The repertoire was sequenced with immunoSEQ multiplex PCR; TCRdb's copy has only in-frame clones and lacks some. The sample records approximately 230,000 clones, about 87% being singletons. The sequence derives from a woman younger than 45 with COVID-19, enrolled during active disease. Sequencing was performed on peripheral blood. The rearrangement joins TRBV14 to TRBJ2-1, with a tentative D call TRBD2 (5 bases). The CDR3 here is CASSRGLQDEQFF. CDR3 coding DNA: TGTGCCAGCAGCCGAGGGCTCCAAGATGAGCAGTTCTTC.